This T cell receptor beta chain was recorded in a study of a mutant IDH1 vaccine in newly diagnosed glioma. TCRdb's copy holds only in-frame clones and misses some; the assay was immunoSEQ multiplex PCR. Here the sample spans some 100,000 clones, about 80% being singletons. CDR1 is MNHNS and CDR2 is SASEGT in the germline V gene. The CDR3 has 14 residues. Trimming removed 9 bases from V and 8 bases from J; junction bases left unmatched: 11. Stated time point: baseline, week 1 (first vaccination visit). Treatment: pre-vaccination baseline after standard-of-care therapy. The receptor was derived from a woman aged 50 to 60 with glioma. The chain couples TRBV6-1 to TRBJ2-1; the match to TRBD1 covers 9 bases. Sequencing used PBMCs, obtained from a glioma patient treated with radiotherapy, temozolomide or both. The CDR3 here is CASQTLQGADEQFF. Written as DNA, the CDR3 is TGTGCCAGTCAGACCCTACAGGGGGCAGATGAGCAGTTCTTC.